This TCR beta chain was identified during a study of read filtering for tumor transcriptome and immune sequencing (dated by TCRdb to between 2020 and 2021). Regarding the study in general: The cohort had about 17 male and 14 female patients with a mean age of about 66 years, ranging from about 45 to 90. By revised international staging, 8 or 9 patients were R-ISS I, around 15 were R-ISS II and more than five were R-ISS III. Whole-transcriptome libraries were prepared with the TruSeq RNA Access Library Prep Kit after DNase treatment. TCR-region mapped reads per sample ranged from about 4.05 to 11 million with IR-seq versus only about 75 to 1,400 with RNA-seq. Using the same bone marrow samples, the study compared TCR repertoires obtained by targeted immune repertoire sequencing with those obtained by bulk whole-transcriptome sequencing. One main goal was a read-filtering strategy for immune repertoire data, in particular deciding whether clonotypes backed by only one read should be removed. What the research found in general, with its limitations: The correlation between IR-seq and RNA-seq shared clonotype proportions rose when single-read clonotypes were removed. The sorted CD138-negative fraction was a mixed bone marrow immune population, not purified T cells. In IR-seq, single-read clonotypes were about 81.9% of clonotypes but approximately 3.5% of total reads; in RNA-seq they were roughly 72% of clonotypes and 35% to 55% of reads. Compared with RNA-seq, IR-seq captured clonotypes at much higher depth and more reliably, and a smaller IR-seq throughput was enough to identify most shared clonotypes.

The CDR3 numbers 16 residues from cysteine through phenylalanine. The DNA shown is the 48-base CDR3, in frame from base 1. The germline V gene sets CDR1 to MDHEN and CDR2 to SYDVKM. V is pared back by 6 bases and J by 0 bases, with 14 bases lying between the germline termini. Every patient had bone marrow sampled at the time of active disease. Ficoll-Hypaque density gradient centrifugation was used to isolate bone marrow mononuclear cells. To remove myeloma plasma cells, the cells were labeled with CD138 magnetic microbeads on a MACS separator, and CD138-negative cells were then collected by negative selection. Flow cytometry with CD138 antibodies on an Attune NxT was used to check how pure the isolated cells were. TRIzol reagent was used to extract total RNA, and a NanoDrop spectrophotometer was used to quantify the extracted RNA. Paired RNA-seq and IR-seq were performed on each patient's CD138-negative bone marrow sample.

TCR libraries were built from approximately 0.4 ug RNA with the Immunoverse kit, using molecular barcoded adaptors covering alpha/delta and beta/gamma chains. TCR library preparation was performed with the same RNA that was used for transcriptome sequencing. Sequencing of the TCR libraries was done on an Illumina HiSeq 4000 with 2 x 150 cycles. In the paper's pipeline: TCR reads were aligned to human V, D, J and C references and assembled into CDR3 clonotypes with MiXCR, including quality filtering and error correction. Clonotype counts and gene usage diversity were analyzed with the tcR package in R. For inspection of raw mapping reads, RNA-seq reads were mapped by STAR aligner version 2.5.3a onto GRCh37 of the human genome. To test how sequencing depth affected the clonotypes detected, IR-seq fastq files were randomly downsampled with Seqtk 1.3. TCRdb ran its own pipeline on the public reads, namely fastp trimming at Q25 and MiXCR clone calling, and kept in-frame beta chains. Rows are combined by CDR3 protein, so each entry shows the most common genes and DNA. The V and J calls reflect TCRdb's pipeline rather than the authors' work. The sample has about 58,000 distinct CDR3 sequences on record, more than 9% of them singletons. Clones ranked in the top ten supply around 16% of the sample.

Comment on this clonotype: Its cognate antigen has yet to be identified. One base away there is no much larger clone; base qualities are not given.

The source is a donor older than 35 with multiple myeloma. The chain employs TRBV28 and TRBJ2-2; matching of 6 bases hints at TRBD1 as the D gene. The material sequenced was a population of CD138-negative cells sorted from bone marrow. Read against the paper, the sample's cell subset or site label means: bone marrow mononuclear cells depleted of CD138+ plasma/myeloma cells by negative magnetic selection. The CDR3 reads CASRPTGNANTGELFF. The nucleotide sequence is given as TGTGCCAGCAGACCTACAGGGAACGCGAACACCGGGGAGCTGTTTTTT.